Listed below are T cell receptor beta chains from one sample, sequenced in a study of OX40 agonist ivuxolimab in advanced cancers. Sequencing was performed with immunoSEQ multiplex PCR; in TCRdb, only in-frame clones are kept and a portion is missing. The sample records tens of thousands of clones, about 87% being singletons. The starting material was CD4+ or CD8+ T cells sorted from blood, obtained in a trial of the OX40 agonist ivuxolimab. The receptor source for this set is an adult with an advanced solid tumor such as melanoma, head and neck, liver or kidney cancer. CDR3s include the opening cysteine and the closing phenylalanine or tryptophan. D genes are given only for firm matches. Clone size is stated in some rows and not others, as once, few, many or a class when expanded.

J,D,size,length,V,CDR3,DNA
TRBJ2-7,NA,NA,12,TRBV27,CVSRRSNYEQYF,TGTGTCTCCAGGCGGTCGAACTACGAGCAGTACTTC
TRBJ2-3,NA,NA,13,TRBV2,CASSGISTDTQYF,TGTGCCAGCAGTGGGATTAGCACAGATACGCAGTATTTT
TRBJ1-2,NA,NA,13,TRBV9,CASGEGFDYGYTF,TGTGCCAGCGGGGAGGGGTTCGACTATGGCTACACCTTC
TRBJ2-5,NA,NA,14,TRBV9,CASSPRAGLKTQYF,TGTGCCAGCAGCCCCCGGGCAGGGCTAAAGACCCAGTACTTC
TRBJ2-5,NA,NA,14,TRBV4-1,CASSQGAGAAAQYF,TGCGCCAGCAGCCAAGGGGCTGGGGCGGCGGCCCAGTACTTC
TRBJ2-7,TRBD1,NA,15,TRBV11-1,CASSAVTGGFHEQYF,TGTGCCAGCAGCGCGGTGACAGGGGGGTTCCACGAGCAGTACTTC
TRBJ1-6,NA,NA,18,TRBV7-3,CASSLVPLRPPRHSPLHF,TGTGCCAGCAGCTTAGTCCCCTTAAGACCTCCCCGGCACTCACCCCTCCACTTT
TRBJ2-1,NA,NA,17,TRBV15,CATSRDPAREPYNEQFF,TGTGCCACCAGCAGAGATCCCGCAAGGGAGCCCTACAATGAGCAGTTCTTC
TRBJ1-1,NA,few,13,TRBV9,CASSVDLLTEAFF,TGTGCCAGCAGCGTAGACCTTCTGACTGAAGCTTTCTTT
TRBJ2-1,NA,NA,16,TRBV6-1,CASSDWDGGSYNEQFF,TGTGCCAGCAGTGATTGGGACGGGGGCTCCTACAATGAGCAGTTCTTC
TRBJ1-2,NA,NA,13,TRBV7-3,CASGGGYETGYTF,TGTGCCAGTGGAGGGGGATATGAAACGGGCTACACCTTC
TRBJ1-1,TRBD1,NA,15,TRBV4-2,CASSGAGTGVTEAFF,TGTGCCAGCAGCGGGGCCGGGACAGGGGTCACTGAAGCTTTCTTT
TRBJ2-5,TRBD1,NA,14,TRBV27,CASSSTGSQETQYF,TGTGCCAGCAGTTCGACAGGGAGCCAAGAGACCCAGTACTTC
TRBJ1-2,NA,NA,14,TRBV13,CASTLSPFSDGYTF,TGTGCCAGCACCCTAAGCCCCTTTTCAGATGGCTACACCTTC
TRBJ2-2,NA,NA,17,TRBV19,CASSIDLEAANTGELFF,TGTGCCAGTAGTATAGATCTTGAAGCAGCGAACACCGGGGAGCTGTTTTTT
TRBJ2-7,NA,NA,11,TRBV29-1,CSVAGTYEQYF,TGCAGCGTTGCTGGTACCTACGAGCAGTACTTC
TRBJ2-7,NA,NA,14,TRBV27,CASGGATEAYEQYF,TGTGCCAGCGGCGGGGCAACCGAAGCGTACGAGCAGTACTTC
TRBJ1-1,TRBD1,NA,14,TRBV28,CASSDRTGNTEAFF,TGTGCCAGCAGTGACAGGACAGGGAACACTGAAGCTTTCTTT
TRBJ1-1,NA,NA,16,TRBV28,CASSSILFGGGTEAFF,TGTGCCAGCAGTTCAATTTTGTTCGGGGGGGGCACTGAAGCTTTCTTT
TRBJ2-1,NA,NA,12,TRBV9,CASSFEASEQFF,TGTGCCAGCAGTTTTGAGGCAAGTGAGCAGTTCTTC
TRBJ1-2,NA,NA,13,TRBV7-9,CASSPYGGYGYTF,TGTGCCAGCAGCCCGTACGGGGGGTATGGCTACACCTTC
TRBJ1-6,NA,NA,13,TRBV7-6,CASTGDLEGLLHF,TGTGCCAGCACAGGGGACTTGGAGGGACTCCTCCACTTT
TRBJ1-5,NA,once,13,TRBV13,CASSLGQNQPQHF,TGTGCCAGCAGCTTAGGACAAAATCAGCCCCAGCATTTT
TRBJ2-7,NA,once,11,TRBV28,CASSTAYEQYF,TGTGCCAGCAGCACAGCCTACGAGCAGTACTTC
TRBJ2-1,NA,NA,11,TRBV10-3,CAMGPVNEQFF,TGTGCCATGGGACCGGTCAATGAGCAGTTCTTC
TRBJ2-3,NA,NA,14,TRBV6-5,CASRLDPSTDTQYF,TGTGCCAGCAGATTAGACCCGAGCACAGATACGCAGTATTTT
TRBJ2-1,TRBD1,NA,13,TRBV6-5,CASRSDRVNEQFF,TGTGCCAGCAGATCTGACAGGGTCAATGAGCAGTTCTTC
TRBJ2-3,NA,NA,15,TRBV7-3,CASSFPGGITDTQYF,TGTGCCAGCAGCTTCCCAGGGGGGATCACAGATACGCAGTATTTT
TRBJ1-1,NA,NA,14,TRBV4-2,CASSQDGVRPEAFF,TGTGCCAGCAGCCAAGATGGGGTCAGGCCTGAAGCTTTCTTT
TRBJ2-7,NA,once,13,TRBV6-5,CASSLQGSPEQYF,TGTGCCAGCAGTCTACAGGGATCCCCCGAGCAGTACTTC
TRBJ2-7,NA,once,12,TRBV19,CASSIQGLEQYF,TGTGCCAGTAGTATACAGGGACTCGAGCAGTACTTC
TRBJ2-5,NA,NA,14,TRBV7-9,CASSPQYSAETQYF,TGTGCCAGCAGCCCGCAATACTCAGCGGAGACCCAGTACTTC
TRBJ1-2,TRBD1,NA,16,TRBV4-3,CASSQDIGGGSFGYTF,TGCGCCAGCAGCCAAGATATTGGAGGGGGCTCTTTCGGCTACACCTTC
TRBJ2-3,NA,NA,17,TRBV6-4,CASSDSTSGGPTDTQYF,TGTGCCAGCAGTGACTCCACTAGTGGGGGTCCCACAGATACGCAGTATTTT
TRBJ2-2,NA,NA,15,TRBV7-9,CASRNQGQNTGELFF,TGTGCCAGCAGAAACCAGGGGCAGAACACCGGGGAGCTGTTTTTT
TRBJ2-1,NA,NA,15,TRBV6-5,CASSPIADGGNEQFF,TGTGCCAGCAGTCCTATAGCGGATGGGGGCAATGAGCAGTTCTTC
TRBJ1-1,NA,NA,14,TRBV9,CASSVDRVNTEAFF,TGTGCCAGCAGCGTAGACAGGGTTAACACTGAAGCTTTCTTT
TRBJ2-7,TRBD2,NA,13,TRBV2,CATVGAGAYEQYF,TGTGCCACTGTCGGTGCGGGGGCCTACGAGCAGTACTTC
TRBJ1-5,NA,NA,10,TRBV19,CASSISPQHF,TGTGCCAGTAGTATTAGTCCCCAGCATTTT
TRBJ1-5,TRBD1,NA,15,TRBV4-2,CASSQVQGIAQPQHF,TGTGCCAGCAGCCAAGTACAGGGGATCGCTCAGCCCCAGCATTTT
TRBJ2-3,NA,NA,16,TRBV5-1,CASSTTSGGAVDTQYF,TGCGCCAGCAGTACCACTAGTGGGGGGGCTGTAGATACGCAGTATTTT
TRBJ1-2,NA,NA,14,TRBV7-2,CASSFVYPNYGYTF,TGTGCCAGCAGCTTCGTCTACCCTAACTATGGCTACACCTTC